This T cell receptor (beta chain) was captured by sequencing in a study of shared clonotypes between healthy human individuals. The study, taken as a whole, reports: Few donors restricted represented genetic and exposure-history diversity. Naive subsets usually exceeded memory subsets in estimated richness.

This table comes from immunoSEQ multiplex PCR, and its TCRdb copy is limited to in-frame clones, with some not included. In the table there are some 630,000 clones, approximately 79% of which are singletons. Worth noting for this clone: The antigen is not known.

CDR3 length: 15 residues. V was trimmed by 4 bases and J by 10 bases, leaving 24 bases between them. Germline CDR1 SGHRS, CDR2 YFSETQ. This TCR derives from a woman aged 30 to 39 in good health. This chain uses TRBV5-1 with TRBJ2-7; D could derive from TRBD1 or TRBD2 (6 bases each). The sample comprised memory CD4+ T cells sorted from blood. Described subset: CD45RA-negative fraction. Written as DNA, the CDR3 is TGCGCCAGCAGCCCGGGGTCGGGGGCCGCTGTTAGTCAGTACTTC. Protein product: CASSPGSGAAVSQYF.